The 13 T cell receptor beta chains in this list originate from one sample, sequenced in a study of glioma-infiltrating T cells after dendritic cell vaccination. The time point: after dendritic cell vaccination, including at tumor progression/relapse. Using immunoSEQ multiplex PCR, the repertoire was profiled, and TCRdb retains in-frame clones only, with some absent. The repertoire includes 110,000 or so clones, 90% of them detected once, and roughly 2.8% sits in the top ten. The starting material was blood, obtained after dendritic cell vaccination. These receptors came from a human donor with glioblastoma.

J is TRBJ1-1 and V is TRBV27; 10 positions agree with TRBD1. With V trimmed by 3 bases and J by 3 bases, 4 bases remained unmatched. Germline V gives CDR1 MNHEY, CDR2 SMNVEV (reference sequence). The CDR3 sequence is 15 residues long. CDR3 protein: CASSFFGQGDTEAFF. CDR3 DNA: TGTGCCAGCAGTTTTTTTGGACAGGGGGACACTGAAGCTTTCTTT.

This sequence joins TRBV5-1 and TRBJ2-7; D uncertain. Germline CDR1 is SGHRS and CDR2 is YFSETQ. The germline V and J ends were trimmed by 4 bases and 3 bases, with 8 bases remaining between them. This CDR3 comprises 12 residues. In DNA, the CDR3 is TGCGCCAGCAGCATAGATTACTACGAGCAGTACTTC. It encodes CASSIDYYEQYF.

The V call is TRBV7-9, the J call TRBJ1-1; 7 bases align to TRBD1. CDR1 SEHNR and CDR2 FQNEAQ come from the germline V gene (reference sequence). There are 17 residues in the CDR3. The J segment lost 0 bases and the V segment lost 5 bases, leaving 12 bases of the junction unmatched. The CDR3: CASSPRGDSIMNTEAFF. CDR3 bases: TGTGCCAGCAGCCCTAGGGGGGACAGCATCATGAACACTGAAGCTTTCTTT.

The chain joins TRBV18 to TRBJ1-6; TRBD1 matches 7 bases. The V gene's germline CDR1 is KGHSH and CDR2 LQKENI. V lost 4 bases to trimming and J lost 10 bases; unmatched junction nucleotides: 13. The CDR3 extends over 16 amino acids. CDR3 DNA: TGTGCCAGCTCACTGAATGGACAGGACTATGGCTCACCCCTCCACTTT. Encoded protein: CASSLNGQDYGSPLHF.

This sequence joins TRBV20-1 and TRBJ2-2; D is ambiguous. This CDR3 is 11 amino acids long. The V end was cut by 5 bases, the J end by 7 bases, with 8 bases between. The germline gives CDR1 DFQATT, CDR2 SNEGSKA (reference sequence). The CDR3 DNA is TGCAGTGCTGGCCAGTTCGGGGAGCTGTTTTTT. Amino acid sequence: CSAGQFGELFF.

The CDR3 nucleotides are TGTGCCAGCAGCTATACAGGGAAGGATCGGACTTTCTTT. This gives the protein CASSYTGKDRTFF. The rearrangement uses TRBV7-2 and TRBJ1-1, with D tentatively TRBD1 (6 bases). The CDR3 has 13 residues. Germline V gene sequence: CDR1 SGHTA, CDR2 FQGNSA. The V gene lost 4 bases and the J gene lost 12 bases, with 18 bases spanning the gap.

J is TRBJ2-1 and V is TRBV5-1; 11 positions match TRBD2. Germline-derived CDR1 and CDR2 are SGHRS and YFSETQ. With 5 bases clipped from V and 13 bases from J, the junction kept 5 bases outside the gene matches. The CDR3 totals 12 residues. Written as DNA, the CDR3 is TGCGCCAGCAGTCTAGCGGGAGGTCCCCAGTTCTTC. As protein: CASSLAGGPQFF.

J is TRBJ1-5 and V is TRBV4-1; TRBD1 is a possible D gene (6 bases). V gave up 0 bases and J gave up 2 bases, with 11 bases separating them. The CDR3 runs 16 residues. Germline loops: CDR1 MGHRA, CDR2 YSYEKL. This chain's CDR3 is CASSQEGAGGNQPQHF. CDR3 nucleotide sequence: TGCGCCAGCAGCCAAGAAGGGGCAGGGGGCAATCAGCCCCAGCATTTT.

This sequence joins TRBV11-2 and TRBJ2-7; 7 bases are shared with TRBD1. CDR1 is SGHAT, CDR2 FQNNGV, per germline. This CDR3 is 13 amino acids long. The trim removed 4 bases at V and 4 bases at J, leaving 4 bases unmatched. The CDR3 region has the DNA TGTGCCAGCAGCTCCGGGACAGTTTACGAGCAGTACTTC. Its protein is CASSSGTVYEQYF. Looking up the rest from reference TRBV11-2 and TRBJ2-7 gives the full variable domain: EAGVAQSPRYKIIEKRQSVAFWCNPISGHATLYWYQQILGQGPKLLIQFQNNGVVDDSQLPKDRFSAERLKGVDSTLKIQPAKLEDSAVYLCASSSGTVYEQYFGPGTRLTVT.

CDR3 residues: CASSIGRGTNEKLFF. For the CDR3, the DNA is TGTGCCAGTAGTATTGGAAGGGGGACTAATGAAAAACTGTTTTTT. This rearrangement joins TRBV19 to TRBJ1-4; a weak D match, TRBD1 (6 bases). The V and J ends lost 3 bases and 2 bases respectively, with 10 bases between them. The CDR3 runs to 15 residues. Germline V CDR1 and CDR2: LNHDA, SQIVND (reference sequence).

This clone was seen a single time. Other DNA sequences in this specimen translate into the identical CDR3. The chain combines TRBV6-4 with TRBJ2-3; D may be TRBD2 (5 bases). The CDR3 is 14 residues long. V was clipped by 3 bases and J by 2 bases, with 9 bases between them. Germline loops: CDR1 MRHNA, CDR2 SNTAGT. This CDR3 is CASSDRGDTDTQYF. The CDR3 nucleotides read TGTGCCAGCAGTGATCGGGGAGACACAGATACGCAGTATTTT.

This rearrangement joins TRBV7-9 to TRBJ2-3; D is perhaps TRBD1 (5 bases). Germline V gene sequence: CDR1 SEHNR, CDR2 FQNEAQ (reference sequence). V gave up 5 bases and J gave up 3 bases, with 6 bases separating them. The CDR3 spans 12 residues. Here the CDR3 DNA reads TGTGCCAGCAGCCCAGGGACAGATACGCAGTATTTT. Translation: CASSPGTDTQYF. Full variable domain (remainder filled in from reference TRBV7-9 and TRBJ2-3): DTGVSQNPRHKITKRGQNVTFRCDPISEHNRLYWYRQTLGQGPEFLTYFQNEAQLEKSRLLSDRFSAERPKGSFSTLEIQRTEQGDSAMYLCASSPGTDTQYFGPGTRLTVL.

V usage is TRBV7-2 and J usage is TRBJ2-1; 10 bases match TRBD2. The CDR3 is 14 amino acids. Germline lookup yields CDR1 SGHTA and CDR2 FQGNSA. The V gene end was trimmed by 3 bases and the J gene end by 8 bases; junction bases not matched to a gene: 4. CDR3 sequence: CASSLPSGSYEQFF. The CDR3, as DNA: TGTGCCAGCAGCTTGCCTAGCGGGAGCTATGAGCAGTTCTTC.